This T cell receptor (beta chain) originates from a study of blood T cell repertoires in COVID-19. CDR3 length: 14 amino acids. Germline loops: CDR1 SGHDT, CDR2 YYEEEE. V shed 4 bases, J shed 3 bases, and the junction held 6 bases outside the gene matches. Clones were sequenced by immunoSEQ multiplex PCR, and TCRdb holds only the in-frame ones, with some missing. Found here are around 370,000 clones, around nine tenths of them singletons; the top ten hold just under 7.5%. The sequenced sample consisted of peripheral blood. The V call is TRBV5-6, the J call TRBJ2-7; 8 bases line up with TRBD1. The receptor was isolated from an older woman with COVID-19, enrolled during active disease. The CDR3 DNA reads as TGTGCCAGCAGCCATTGGACAGGGTTCTACGAGCAGTACTTC. This codes for CASSHWTGFYEQYF.